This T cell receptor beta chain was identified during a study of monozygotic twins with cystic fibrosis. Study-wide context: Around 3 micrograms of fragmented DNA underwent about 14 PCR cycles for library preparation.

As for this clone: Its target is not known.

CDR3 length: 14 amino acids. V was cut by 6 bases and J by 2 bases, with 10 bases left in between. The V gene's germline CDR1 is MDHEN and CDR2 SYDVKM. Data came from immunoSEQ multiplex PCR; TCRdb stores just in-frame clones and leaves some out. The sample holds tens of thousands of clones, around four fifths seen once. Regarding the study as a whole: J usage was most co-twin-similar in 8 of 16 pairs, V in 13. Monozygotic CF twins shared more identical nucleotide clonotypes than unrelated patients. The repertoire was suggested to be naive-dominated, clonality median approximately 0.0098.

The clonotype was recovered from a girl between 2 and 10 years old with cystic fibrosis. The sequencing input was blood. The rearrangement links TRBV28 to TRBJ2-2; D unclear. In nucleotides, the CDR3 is TGTGCCAGCAGCCCTAAATTTAACACCGGGGAGCTGTTTTTT. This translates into CASSPKFNTGELFF.